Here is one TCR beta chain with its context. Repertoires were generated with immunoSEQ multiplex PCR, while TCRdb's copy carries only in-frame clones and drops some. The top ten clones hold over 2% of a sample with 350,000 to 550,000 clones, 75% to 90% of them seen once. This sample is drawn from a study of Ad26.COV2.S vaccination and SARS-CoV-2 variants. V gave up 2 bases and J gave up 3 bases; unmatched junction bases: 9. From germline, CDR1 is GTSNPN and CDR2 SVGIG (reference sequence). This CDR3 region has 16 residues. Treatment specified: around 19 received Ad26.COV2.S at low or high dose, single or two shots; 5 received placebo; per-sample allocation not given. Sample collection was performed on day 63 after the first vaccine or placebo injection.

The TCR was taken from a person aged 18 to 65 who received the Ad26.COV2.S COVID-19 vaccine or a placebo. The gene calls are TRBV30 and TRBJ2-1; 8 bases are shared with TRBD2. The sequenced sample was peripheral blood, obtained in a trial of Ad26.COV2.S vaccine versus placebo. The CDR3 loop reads CAWSLGASGFYNEQFF. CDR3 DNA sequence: TGTGCCTGGAGTCTGGGGGCTAGCGGGTTCTACAATGAGCAGTTCTTC. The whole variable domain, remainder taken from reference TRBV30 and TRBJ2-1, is SQTIHQWPATLVQPVGSPLSLECTVEGTSNPNLYWYRQAAGRGLQLLFYSVGIGQISSEVPQNLSASRPQDRQFILSSKKLLLSDSGFYLCAWSLGASGFYNEQFFGPGTRLTVL.